This T cell receptor beta chain was profiled in a study of shared clonotypes between healthy human individuals. This clone has a single count. Donors were healthy HIV-negative adults without recent acute infections or vaccinations. Sequencing used immunoSEQ multiplex PCR; TCRdb keeps in-frame clones, though not all of them. The data hold roughly 2,300,000 clones, with about 90% observed a single time. The receptor's source is a man aged 18 to 35 in good health. Some clones in this sample may be carry-over from other donors' samples. Input material: naive CD4+ T cells from PBMCs. The subset is: CD45RA+ positively selected.

In nucleotides, the CDR3 is TGTGCCAGCAGCCAGTGGGAGTCTGGTGGAAACACCATATATTTT. Its protein product is CASSQWESGGNTIYF. This chain joins TRBV4-2 and TRBJ1-3; no firm D call. The V and J ends lost 3 bases and 3 bases respectively, with 12 bases between them. The CDR3 has 15 amino acids. Looked up from germline, CDR1 is LGHNA and CDR2 is YNFKEQ.